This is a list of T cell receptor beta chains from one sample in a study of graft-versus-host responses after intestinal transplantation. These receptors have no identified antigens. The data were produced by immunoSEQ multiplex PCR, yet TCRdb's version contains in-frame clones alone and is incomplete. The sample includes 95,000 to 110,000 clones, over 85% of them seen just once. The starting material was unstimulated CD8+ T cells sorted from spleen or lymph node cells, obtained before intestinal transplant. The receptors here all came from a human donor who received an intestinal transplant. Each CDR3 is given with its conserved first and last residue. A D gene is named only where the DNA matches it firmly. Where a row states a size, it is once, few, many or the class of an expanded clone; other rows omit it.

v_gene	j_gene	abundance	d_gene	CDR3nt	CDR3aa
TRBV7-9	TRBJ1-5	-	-	TGTGCCAGCAGCTATTTGGGTCAGCCCCAGCATTTT	CASSYLGQPQHF
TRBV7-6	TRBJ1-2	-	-	TGTGCCAGCAGCTTAGAGGCGGGACTCTCCTATGGCTACACCTTC	CASSLEAGLSYGYTF
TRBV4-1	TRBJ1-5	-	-	TGCGCCAGCAGCCAAGAGACGGGCAATCAGCCCCAGCATTTT	CASSQETGNQPQHF
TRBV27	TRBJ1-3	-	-	TGTGCCAGCAGTTTGTCGAGCTCTGGAAACACCATATATTTT	CASSLSSSGNTIYF
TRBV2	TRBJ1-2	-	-	TGTGCCAGCCTCTTTACCGGGACACCCAAGGAGGGCTACACCTTC	CASLFTGTPKEGYTF
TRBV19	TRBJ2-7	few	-	TGTGCCAGTAGTAACTCCTACGAGCAGTACTTC	CASSNSYEQYF
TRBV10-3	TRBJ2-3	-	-	TGTGCCATCAGTTTGACGGATCTCACAGATACGCAGTATTTT	CAISLTDLTDTQYF
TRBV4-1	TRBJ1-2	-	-	TGCGCCAGCAGCCAAGAAAGCGGGGATTGGGACTATGGCTACACCTTC	CASSQESGDWDYGYTF
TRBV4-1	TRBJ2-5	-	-	TGCGCCAGCAGCCAAGATAGGTTCGCGGGGGAGACCCAGTACTTC	CASSQDRFAGETQYF
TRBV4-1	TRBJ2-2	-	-	TGCGCCAGCAGCCAACCCCCAGGGGCCGGGGAGCTGTTTTTT	CASSQPPGAGELFF
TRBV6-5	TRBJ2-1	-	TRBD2	TGTGCCAGCAGTTTGGCTAGCGGGGGGACCAATGAGCAGTTCTTC	CASSLASGGTNEQFF
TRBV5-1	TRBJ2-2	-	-	TGCGCCAGCAGCCTCACCCCAGGGTCCGGGGAGCTGTTTTTT	CASSLTPGSGELFF
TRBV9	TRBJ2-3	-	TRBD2	TGTGCCAGCAGCGTGACTGGCGGGGGGAGCACAGATACGCAGTATTTT	CASSVTGGGSTDTQYF
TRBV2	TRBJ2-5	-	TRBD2	TGTGCCAGCAGTGGGGCACCGGGGGGACAAGAGACCCAGTACTTC	CASSGAPGGQETQYF
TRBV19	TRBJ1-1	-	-	TGTGCCAGTAGTATAGTTGGGACAACAGGAACAGGGACTGAAGCTTTCTTT	CASSIVGTTGTGTEAFF
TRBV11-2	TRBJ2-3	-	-	TGTGCCAGCAGCTTCCCCCTGTGGCGAGATAGCACAGATACGCAGTATTTT	CASSFPLWRDSTDTQYF